This T cell receptor (beta chain) was identified in a study of T cell clones after liver transplantation. Across the whole study: In this trial, immunosuppression withdrawal was attempted within 2 years of liver transplant. Study-wide results and caveats: In two subjects, few donor cells limited the measurable donor-reactive repertoire. Conclusions were preliminary, with small, heterogeneous patient groups.

The V end was cut by 6 bases, the J end by 1 base, with 7 bases between. The CDR3 consists of 13 residues. Germline CDR1 and CDR2: LNHDA and SQIVND (reference sequence). Measured with immunoSEQ multiplex PCR; TCRdb has only the in-frame clones, and not every one. The sample carries around 110,000 clones, less than 95% recorded once. Sorting of unstimulated PBMCs yielded separate CD3+CD4+ and CD3+CD8+ fractions. This clone is a singleton in its sample. The target antigen is unknown. V gene TRBV19 combines with J gene TRBJ1-5; D is uncertain. The sequence was obtained from a human patient who received a liver transplant. T cells may partly derive from the graft donor. The sample was CD4+ T cells from blood, taken 12 months after liver transplant. In DNA, the CDR3 is TGTGCCAGTAGCCAACCAAGCAATCAGCCCCAGCATTTT. Protein: CASSQPSNQPQHF. Full variable domain (missing parts from reference TRBV19 and TRBJ1-5): DGGITQSPKYLFRKEGQNVTLSCEQNLNHDAMYWYRQDPGQGLRLIYYSQIVNDFQKGDIAEGYSVSREKKESFPLTVTSAQKNPTAFYLCASSQPSNQPQHFGDGTRLSIL.